The text below deals with one TCR beta chain. The data were produced by immunoSEQ multiplex PCR, yet TCRdb's version contains in-frame clones alone and is incomplete. Seen here are 7,500 to 8,500 clones, 77% observed once, and the top ten hold 30% to 40%. The sample is drawn from a study of PD-1 blockade in classical Hodgkin lymphoma. Time point in this sample: cycle 4 day 1 (C4D1), after five to seven weeks of nivolumab. Autologous stem cell transplantation was followed by relapse in every patient, and brentuximab vedotin exposure varied. Thawed PBMCs were subjected to magnetic negative selection, which yielded isolated CD8+ T cells. There are 14 residues in the CDR3. Per germline, CDR1 MRHNA and CDR2 SNTAGT. V was clipped by 5 bases and J by 7 bases; unmatched bases: 9.

Sample: CD8+ T cells from blood, taken before the fourth cycle of nivolumab. This receptor was obtained from a human donor with classical Hodgkin lymphoma. This chain links TRBV6-4 with TRBJ1-2, with 8 nucleotides matching TRBD1. This CDR3 is CASSSGTGGGGYTF. CDR3 sequence (DNA): TGTGCCAGCAGTTCCGGGACAGGAGGGGGTGGCTACACCTTC.